The source of this TCR beta chain is a study of blood T cell repertoires in COVID-19. Here immunoSEQ multiplex PCR was the method, and the copy in TCRdb shows in-frame clones only, minus some. The data hold about half a million clones, with 70% to 90% observed a single time. The CDR3 contains 16 residues. Germline CDR1 is SGHTA and CDR2 is FQGTGA. Trimming took 5 bases from V and 6 from J, leaving 23 bases between them. Source material: peripheral blood. This TCR was sampled from a human donor in a cohort sampled during active COVID-19. This chain joins TRBV7-3 and TRBJ2-7, with D possibly TRBD2 on 6 matching bases. This chain's CDR3 is CASSRKGSGVMGEQYF. The CDR3 region has the DNA TGTGCCAGCAGCCGAAAGGGTAGCGGAGTTATGGGCGAGCAGTACTTC.